This paragraph covers one T cell receptor beta chain sequence. This specimen belongs to a study of T cell repertoires in cytomegalovirus infection. One entry per CDR3 protein, called by TCRdb with MiXCR from the reads. The data hold 400,000 or so distinct CDR3 sequences, with approximately 31% observed a single time. This CDR3 comprises 18 residues. Deletions cut 0 bases from V and 5 bases from J, with 19 bases between. Germline V lookup: CDR1 LNHNV, CDR2 YYDKDF (reference sequence). The material sequenced was PBMCs. This chain joins TRBV15 and TRBJ2-2; tentative D call: TRBD1 (5 bases). This clonotype originated in a human donor in good health (CMV status not recorded). Some clones in this sample may be carry-over from other donors' samples. The chain's CDR3 is CATSRDVVLAGWTGELFF. DNA of the CDR3: TGTGCCACCAGCAGAGATGTTGTCTTGGCAGGGTGGACCGGGGAGCTGTTTTTT.